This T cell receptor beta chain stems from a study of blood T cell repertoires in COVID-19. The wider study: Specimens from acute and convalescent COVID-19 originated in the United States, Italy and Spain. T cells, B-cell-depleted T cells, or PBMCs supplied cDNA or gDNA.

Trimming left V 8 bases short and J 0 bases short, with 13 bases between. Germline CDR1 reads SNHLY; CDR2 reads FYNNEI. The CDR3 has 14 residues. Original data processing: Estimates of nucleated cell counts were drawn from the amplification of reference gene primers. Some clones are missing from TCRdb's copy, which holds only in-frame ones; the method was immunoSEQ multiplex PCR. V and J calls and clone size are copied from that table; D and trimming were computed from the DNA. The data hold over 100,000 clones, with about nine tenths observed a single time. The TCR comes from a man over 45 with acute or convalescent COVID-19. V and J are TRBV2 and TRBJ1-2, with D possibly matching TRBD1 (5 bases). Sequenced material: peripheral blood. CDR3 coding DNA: TGTGCCAGCCACCGACAGTTGTCTAACTATGGCTACACCTTC. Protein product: CASHRQLSNYGYTF.